This T cell receptor beta chain was identified in a study of response to subunit inactivated influenza vaccine. Broader study findings: Only a handful of new T cells, the authors suggested, are recruited with each seasonal influenza vaccination.

TCRdb called the RT-PCR reads again in MiXCR, with one record for every CDR3 protein. The sample has over 450,000 distinct CDR3 sequences, 10% to 15% seen once. The CDR3 is 13 residues long. The germline V gene has CDR1 DFQATT and CDR2 SNEGSKA (reference sequence). Trimming at V came to 3 bases and at J to 9 bases, leaving 6 bases not matched to a gene. This clonotype was counted many times. The antigen remains unidentified. The chain couples TRBV20-1 to TRBJ2-1, with 9 positions matching TRBD2. The receptor was isolated from a man aged 50-59 years who received an inactivated influenza vaccine. The material sequenced was PBMCs from blood, taken roughly 6 weeks after vaccination. CDR3 sequence (DNA): TGCAGTGCTAGGCGGGGGGGGCGGAGTGAGCAGTTCTTC. This sequence encodes CSARRGGRSEQFF.